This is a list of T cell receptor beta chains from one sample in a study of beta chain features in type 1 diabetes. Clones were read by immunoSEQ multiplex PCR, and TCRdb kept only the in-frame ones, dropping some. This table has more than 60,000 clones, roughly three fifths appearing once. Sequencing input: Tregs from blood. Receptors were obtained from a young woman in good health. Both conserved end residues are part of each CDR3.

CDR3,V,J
CASSLGSGLAGLSYEQYF,TRBV5-1,.
CASSLQGFSNQPQHF,TRBV2,TRBJ1-5
CASSVGQGFIYEQYF,TRBV19,TRBJ2-7
CASSGGGIGTEAFF,TRBV2,TRBJ1-1
CASSPSGRGYNEQFF,TRBV28,TRBJ2-1
CASSQEGHLDTQYF,TRBV4-3,TRBJ2-3
CASSHFIEQYF,TRBV7-9,TRBJ2-7
CATSRDRGREQYF,TRBV15,TRBJ2-7
CASSGTSGRGGYNEQFF,TRBV9,TRBJ2-1
CASSFGTQGYTEAFF,TRBV5-4,TRBJ1-1
CASKRQAPSGNTIYF,TRBV6-5,TRBJ1-3
CASRSQGGPNIQYF,TRBV6-5,TRBJ2-4
CASSPDGGEKLFF,TRBV6-1,TRBJ1-4
CASSDQGGSSYEQFF,TRBV2,TRBJ2-1
CASSSSGGVEQYF,TRBV7-9,TRBJ2-7
CASSLGTSGQGSAPLHF,TRBV5-1,TRBJ1-6
CASSWGGQGDTEAFF,TRBV5-4,TRBJ1-1
CAGDRGGTEAFF,TRBV2,TRBJ1-1
CASSLGARSLNTGELFF,TRBV7-9,TRBJ2-2
CASSLTQGGEQYF,TRBV7-3,TRBJ2-7
CASSQQVMGNIQYF,TRBV4-1,TRBJ2-4
CASSYVGQPYGYTF,TRBV6-6,TRBJ1-2
CSVLGGRSTDTQYF,TRBV29-1,TRBJ2-3
CASSLQGRGTEAFF,TRBV11-2,TRBJ1-1
CASSGPGRETEAFF,TRBV5-1,TRBJ1-1
CASSLEAGDTQYF,TRBV5-4,TRBJ2-3
CASSFTTGGNYGYTF,TRBV27,TRBJ1-2
CASNPQGIYEKLFF,TRBV6-1,TRBJ1-4
CASSWGGRGPYNEQFF,TRBV7-2,TRBJ2-1
CASSSDYTGELFF,TRBV6-1,TRBJ2-2
CAWGLGAGSSYEQYF,TRBV30,TRBJ2-7
CASSLSGNTEAFF,TRBV7-3,TRBJ1-1
CASSSGYFVYGYTF,TRBV28,TRBJ1-2
CASTLGTEAFF,TRBV7-9,TRBJ1-1
CATYSSLNTEAFF,TRBV10-3,TRBJ1-1
CASCLGQPNTEAFF,TRBV5-1,TRBJ1-1
CSAFYNEQFF,TRBV29-1,TRBJ2-1
CASADRDNQPQHF,TRBV19,TRBJ1-5
CASSTDRGNQPQHF,TRBV7-9,TRBJ1-5
CASSTIGQVYEQYF,TRBV6-5,TRBJ2-7
CASSYSAGGGYNEQFF,TRBV18,TRBJ2-1
CASSLAGSANYGYTF,TRBV5-8,TRBJ1-2
CASSQGRGGRQTQYF,TRBV4-2,TRBJ2-5
CASSYETGTGYGYTF,TRBV5-1,TRBJ1-2
CASSESSSTDTQYF,TRBV25-1,TRBJ2-3
CASSLAGKGGADTQYF,TRBV5-1,TRBJ2-3
CASSPRLAGETQYF,TRBV5-6,TRBJ2-5
CASSQGEFYNEQFF,TRBV4-3,TRBJ2-1
CASSLAPGEDYEQYF,TRBV7-6,TRBJ2-7